This T cell receptor beta chain was recorded in a study of shared clonotypes between healthy human individuals. This CDR3 is built from 15 residues. V lost 0 bases and J lost 3, with 11 bases in between. Germline V lookup: CDR1 SGHRS, CDR2 YFSETQ. This table comes from immunoSEQ multiplex PCR, and its TCRdb copy is limited to in-frame clones, with some not included. In the table there are 1.4 million or so clones, approximately 98.5% of which are singletons. Concerning this clone: Its specificity is unknown.

Study-wide results and limits: The study drew on few donors, limiting represented genetic and exposure-history diversity.

This chain uses TRBV5-1 with TRBJ2-3; no clear D gene. Sample: naive CD4+ T cells sorted from blood. Described subset: CD45RA+ positively selected. The TCR sequence derives from a man aged 25-45 years in good health. CDR3 sequence reads: CASSLAPEVTDTQYF. As DNA, the CDR3 is TGCGCCAGCAGCTTGGCACCAGAGGTTACAGATACGCAGTATTTT.